These T cell receptor beta chains were read from a single sample in a study of shared clonotypes between healthy human individuals. TCRdb's copy holds only in-frame clones and misses some; the assay was immunoSEQ multiplex PCR. Counted here are over 1.4 million clones, roughly 95% occurring once; the ten biggest clones make up over 1%. The specimen sequenced was naive CD4+ T cells sorted from blood. The receptor source for this set is a man aged 25 to 40 in good health. Both conserved end residues are part of each CDR3. A D gene is named only where the DNA matches it firmly.

TRBV7-2	TRBJ2-7	TRBD1	CASTTDRGGEQYF	TGTGCCAGCACCACCGACAGGGGCGGAGAGCAGTACTTC
TRBV18	TRBJ1-3	-	CASSPGPVGSGNTIYF	TGTGCCAGCTCACCGGGACCAGTCGGCTCTGGAAACACCATATATTTT
TRBV7-6	TRBJ2-1	TRBD2	CASSSPGLAGGEQFF	TGTGCCAGCAGCTCGCCGGGACTAGCGGGAGGTGAGCAGTTCTTC
TRBV7-3	TRBJ2-1	TRBD2	CASSLTLAGDNEQFF	TGTGCCAGCAGCCTAACATTAGCGGGGGACAATGAGCAGTTCTTC
TRBV27	TRBJ2-6	TRBD1	CASSLKDRGLTGANVLTF	TGTGCCAGCAGTCTCAAGGACAGGGGGCTCACTGGGGCCAACGTCCTGACTTTC
TRBV28	TRBJ2-1	-	CASSSPTGVYNEQFF	TGTGCCAGCAGTTCTCCTACCGGGGTGTACAATGAGCAGTTCTTC
TRBV5-1	TRBJ2-1	-	CASSSLVVNEQFF	TGCGCCAGCAGCTCCCTTGTGGTTAATGAGCAGTTCTTC
TRBV11-3	TRBJ2-3	TRBD1	CASSLQGAIADTQYF	TGTGCCAGCAGCCTACAGGGGGCCATAGCAGATACGCAGTATTTT
TRBV15	TRBJ2-7	-	CATSRDPSYEQYF	TGTGCCACCAGCAGAGACCCCTCCTACGAGCAGTACTTC
TRBV27	TRBJ1-1	-	CASRLRQVLNTEAFF	TGTGCCAGCAGGCTGCGTCAAGTTTTGAACACTGAAGCTTTCTTT